This TCR beta chain is drawn from a study of blood T cell repertoires in COVID-19. Study-level background: PBMCs, B-cell-depleted T cells, or T cells provided the cDNA or gDNA that made up the material.

This clone was observed a single time. Assay: immunoSEQ multiplex PCR; the TCRdb copy retains only in-frame clones and omits some. The sample carries hundreds of thousands of clones, around 91% recorded once. Participants were aged roughly 18 to 89 years from about two dozen US areas. Clinical histories supplied by participants themselves formed the basis of cohort assignment. The CDR3 spans 16 residues. The V gene lost 0 bases and the J gene lost 4 bases, with 19 bases spanning the gap. The germline V gene encodes CDR1 GTSNPN and CDR2 SVGIG (reference sequence). Sequencing was carried out using PBMCs or T cells enriched from blood (not recorded which). The genes are TRBV30 and TRBJ2-7; tentative D call: TRBD1 (5 bases). The clonotype originates from a woman aged 40 to 50 who had recovered from COVID-19. The chain's CDR3 is CAWSVPRGSFMYEQYF. The CDR3 DNA reads as TGTGCCTGGAGTGTACCAAGGGGATCCTTTATGTACGAGCAGTACTTC. Full variable domain (remainder filled in from reference TRBV30 and TRBJ2-7): SQTIHQWPATLVQPVGSPLSLECTVEGTSNPNLYWYRQAAGRGLQLLFYSVGIGQISSEVPQNLSASRPQDRQFILSSKKLLLSDSGFYLCAWSVPRGSFMYEQYFGPGTRLTVT.